This TCR beta chain was recorded in a study of T cell responses to AZD1222 COVID-19 vaccine. At the level of the study: Pooled in the analysis were second doses at about 4 or about 12 weeks. Study-level points and caveats: Repertoires were obtained only post-peak T cell response. Once two AZD1222 doses were given, Spike-specific TCR breadth and depth went up.

Data came from immunoSEQ multiplex PCR; TCRdb stores just in-frame clones and leaves some out. Of some 160,000 clones in the sample, roughly 92% were seen once. About this clone: Its specificity is not known.

The material sequenced was peripheral blood, taken on day 0 of AZD1222 vaccination. This clonotype originated in an adult in good health.

The CDR3 is CASSPPSEGGDEQYF. CDR3 DNA: TGCGCCAGCAGTCCCCCATCCGAGGGAGGTGACGAGCAGTACTTC. V and J are TRBV23-1 and TRBJ2-7, with D perhaps matching TRBD2 (6 bases). TRBV23-1 is flagged as an ORF with uncertain function. With 4 bases removed from V and 5 bases from J, the gap between germline ends came to 18 bases. This CDR3 has 15 residues.